Listed below are T cell receptor beta chains from one sample, sequenced in a study of blood T cell repertoires in COVID-19. The table came from immunoSEQ multiplex PCR; TCRdb's copy has only in-frame clones and leaves some out. This table holds approximately 260,000 clones, about 88% found once. Sequenced: peripheral blood. Receptors were obtained from a woman aged 40 to 49 who had recovered from COVID-19. Each CDR3 is given with its conserved first and last residue. Each record gives: clone size, D gene, V gene, J gene, CDR3 DNA, CDR3 protein. D genes are given only for firm matches. Not all rows give a size; the values are once, few, many and, for expanded clones, a class.

>.|.|TRBV5-1|TRBJ2-2
TGCGCCAGCAGCTTGGATCATCGGGGGACCGGGGAGCTGTTTTTT
CASSLDHRGTGELFF
>.|TRBD2|TRBV9|TRBJ2-7
TGTGCCAGCACCCCGACTAGCGGGTCCTACGAGCAGTACTTC
CASTPTSGSYEQYF
>.|.|TRBV6-5|TRBJ2-2
TGTGCCAGCCGGGATTGGGTTAACACCGGGGAGCTGTTTTTT
CASRDWVNTGELFF
>.|.|TRBV28|TRBJ2-1
TGTGCCAGCAGTTTCCGGTACAATGAGCAGTTCTTC
CASSFRYNEQFF
>.|.|TRBV4-1|TRBJ2-1
TGCGCCAGCAGCCAAGATCGGACAGCTTATGCTAATGAGCAGTTCTTC
CASSQDRTAYANEQFF
>few|.|TRBV27|TRBJ1-5
TGTGCCAGCAGACCCACCGGGGGTGGCTCCTATAGCAATCAGCCCCAGCATTTT
CASRPTGGGSYSNQPQHF
>.|.|TRBV18|TRBJ1-6
TGTGCCAGCTCACCCAATCCTTCGGTCAGGAACCATTCACCCCTCCACTTT
CASSPNPSVRNHSPLHF
>.|TRBD1|TRBV6-4|TRBJ1-1
TGTGCCAGCAGTGACCAGGAGAGGACAGGTGTGAACACTGAAGCTTTCTTT
CASSDQERTGVNTEAFF
>.|TRBD2|TRBV7-2|TRBJ2-1
TGTGCCAGCAGCTTAGGCCTAGCGGGGTACAATGAGCAGTTCTTC
CASSLGLAGYNEQFF
>.|TRBD1|TRBV7-3|TRBJ2-5
TGTGCCAGCAGCTTAAGACAGGGCTTTGGGTCGGAGACCCAGTACTTC
CASSLRQGFGSETQYF
>.|TRBD2|TRBV29-1|TRBJ2-3
TGCAGCGTTCAGCGGGGGGGCCCAGATACGCAGTATTTT
CSVQRGGPDTQYF
>.|TRBD2|TRBV7-2|TRBJ2-1
TGTGCCAGCAGCCCAGAGGGACTAGCCACCCAGATGGAGCAGTTCTTC
CASSPEGLATQMEQFF
>.|.|TRBV18|TRBJ2-5
TGTGCCAGCTCATTACACAGACAAGAGACCCAGTACTTC
CASSLHRQETQYF
>.|.|TRBV3-1/TRBV3-2|TRBJ2-3
TGTGCCAGCAGCCGTATAGGGGCAGATACGCAGTATTTT
CASSRIGADTQYF
>.|.|TRBV28|TRBJ2-5
TGTGCCAGCAGTTTAGCTAGGGGAAAAGAGACCCAGTACTTC
CASSLARGKETQYF
>.|.|TRBV3-1/TRBV3-2|TRBJ2-5
TGTGCCAGCAGCCAATGGGATGCGGGGACCCAGTACTTC
CASSQWDAGTQYF
>once|.|TRBV5-1|TRBJ1-2
TGCGCCAGCAGCTTGGAGCGGGGAACCTATGGCTACACCTTC
CASSLERGTYGYTF
>.|.|TRBV7-9|TRBJ1-6
TGTGCCAGCAGCCCCGGGGGAAATAATTCACCCCTCCACTTT
CASSPGGNNSPLHF
>.|TRBD2|TRBV7-2|TRBJ2-5
TGTGCCAGCAGCTCAGCGGGGGGGCCCGGGACCCAGTACTTC
CASSSAGGPGTQYF
>.|TRBD1|TRBV7-2|TRBJ2-7
TGTGCCAGCAGCTTAAGTTGGGGACAGAACTACGAGCAGTACTTC
CASSLSWGQNYEQYF
>.|.|TRBV4-3|TRBJ2-7
TGCGCCAGCAGCCAAGGAGAGGGAGCCTACGAGCAGTACTTC
CASSQGEGAYEQYF
>few|TRBD2|TRBV7-9|TRBJ2-3
TGTGCCAGCGGGAGGGAGGGCTTATCAGATACGCAGTATTTT
CASGREGLSDTQYF
>.|TRBD1|TRBV5-4|TRBJ2-2
TGTGCCAGCAGCTTGCTGACAGGGCGGAACACCGGGGAGCTGTTTTTT
CASSLLTGRNTGELFF
>.|TRBD1|TRBV6-6|TRBJ2-7
TGTGCCAGCAGTACCCGAGGCGGGACAGGGACCTACGAGCAGTACTTC
CASSTRGGTGTYEQYF
>once|.|TRBV19|TRBJ2-4
TGTGCCAGTCATTCCTTAACCGGAGGCAAAAACATTCAGTACTTC
CASHSLTGGKNIQYF
>few|TRBD2|TRBV28|TRBJ2-3
TGTGCCAGCAGTGGACCCTCTAGCGGGGGGGGAAATACGCAGTATTTT
CASSGPSSGGGNTQYF
>.|.|TRBV10-3|TRBJ2-7
TGTGCCACCCAGGCCGCCTACGAGCAGTACTTC
CATQAAYEQYF
>.|.|TRBV5-1|TRBJ2-5
TGCGCCCCAAAGGCGGAGAAGTACCAAGAGACCCAGTACTTC
CAPKAEKYQETQYF
>.|.|TRBV20-1|TRBJ2-5
TGCAGTGCTAGTCGTCCGGCGGGAATAGAAGAGACCCAGTACTTC
CSASRPAGIEETQYF
>.|.|TRBV11-2|TRBJ2-5
TGTGCCAGCAGCTCCCCACGGACGGGAGCAGTAGAGACCCAGTACTTC
CASSSPRTGAVETQYF
>.|TRBD1|TRBV24-1|TRBJ1-5
TGTGCCACCAGTGGAGCCGGGACAGGGCAACAGCCCCAGCATTTT
CATSGAGTGQQPQHF
>many|TRBD2|TRBV11-2|TRBJ2-1
TGTGCCAGCAGCTTCGGGACTAGTTACAATGAGCAGTTCTTC
CASSFGTSYNEQFF
>.|.|TRBV15|TRBJ2-5
TGTGCCACCAGCAGCTACAGGGAGGGTCTGGAAGAGACCCAGTACTTC
CATSSYREGLEETQYF
>.|TRBD2|TRBV13|TRBJ2-5
TGTGCCAGCAGCTTGGGACTAGCGGCACAAGAGACCCAGTACTTC
CASSLGLAAQETQYF
>.|TRBD2|TRBV6-5|TRBJ2-1
TGTGCCAGCAGGACCGGGACTAGTTACAATGAGCAGTTCTTC
CASRTGTSYNEQFF
>.|TRBD2|TRBV7-2|TRBJ2-1
TGTGCCAGCAGCTTAGTCGGGACTAGCGGATTAAGCTCCTACAATGAGCAGTTCTTC
CASSLVGTSGLSSYNEQFF
>.|TRBD2|TRBV7-8|TRBJ2-7
TGTGCCAGCAGCTTAGCGCCGAGGGGGAGCGGGAGTCTCTACGAGCAGTACTTC
CASSLAPRGSGSLYEQYF
>.|.|TRBV5-1|TRBJ1-4
TGCGCCAGCAGCTTTCTCGGGGGAGATGAAAAACTGTTTTTT
CASSFLGGDEKLFF
>.|TRBD1|TRBV14|TRBJ1-4
TGTGCCAGCAGCCGTCCCGGGACAGGGTGGAGGGAAAAACTGTTTTTT
CASSRPGTGWREKLFF
>.|TRBD1|TRBV6-5|TRBJ1-6
TGTGCCAGCAAACGGGACAGGGGAGATTCACCCCTCCACTTT
CASKRDRGDSPLHF
>.|.|TRBV6-6|TRBJ1-5
TGTGCCAGCAGGGGAGGGGGGATTATGGGGACCCAGCATTTT
CASRGGGIMGTQHF
>.|.|TRBV6-1|TRBJ2-7
TGTGCCAGCAGTGAAGCGCTCTGGCAGAATGGCCCCTACGAGCAGTACTTC
CASSEALWQNGPYEQYF
>once|.|TRBV19|TRBJ1-5
TGTGCCAGTAGGGTGACAGTCTATAGCAATCAGCCCCAGCATTTT
CASRVTVYSNQPQHF
>.|.|TRBV19|TRBJ1-3
TGTGCCAGTAGGTCGGGTGGAAACACCATATATTTT
CASRSGGNTIYF
>.|.|TRBV4-3|TRBJ2-7
TGCGCCAGCAGCCAAGATAGCCCGGCAGCCGAGGGCTCCTACGAGCAGTACTTC
CASSQDSPAAEGSYEQYF
>.|.|TRBV5-5|TRBJ1-2
TGTGCCAGCAGCTTGATGCTGGGGGCAACCAACTATGGCTACACCTTC
CASSLMLGATNYGYTF
>.|TRBD2|TRBV24-1|TRBJ2-2
TGTGCCACCAGTGATTCTGCGGGAGGGAACACCGGGGAGCTGTTTTTT
CATSDSAGGNTGELFF
>once|.|TRBV18|TRBJ2-5
TGTGCCAGCGGCTGGACAGACCAAGAGACCCAGTACTTC
CASGWTDQETQYF
>.|.|TRBV18|TRBJ1-2
TGTGCCAGCTCCCCTGGACAGTCCTATGGCTACACCTTC
CASSPGQSYGYTF
>.|.|TRBV5-5|TRBJ1-1
TGTGCCAGCAGCTTTCACCTAGGTATGAACACTGAAGCTTTCTTT
CASSFHLGMNTEAFF
>.|.|TRBV6-2/TRBV6-3|TRBJ1-2
TGTGCCAGCAGTTCGAGACAGATCGTTGGGGACTATGGCTACACCTTC
CASSSRQIVGDYGYTF
>.|TRBD1|TRBV20-1|TRBJ1-4
TGCAGTGCTAGTGACAGGGGAAGTCAAAAACTGTTTTTT
CSASDRGSQKLFF
>once|TRBD2|TRBV13|TRBJ2-3
TGTGCGAGCGGGAGACGCACAGATACGCAGTATTTT
CASGRRTDTQYF
>.|TRBD1|TRBV6-2/TRBV6-3|TRBJ1-2
TGTGCCAGCAGTTACGGGACAGTTAATGGCTACACCTTC
CASSYGTVNGYTF
>.|TRBD1|TRBV5-1|TRBJ2-7
TGCGCCAGCACAAACGGGACAGGGGGCGCCTACGAGCAGTACTTC
CASTNGTGGAYEQYF
>few|.|TRBV11-3|TRBJ2-1
TGTGCCAGCAGCTTAGAATCGGGAGTGAGGAACAATGAGCAGTTCTTC
CASSLESGVRNNEQFF
>.|.|TRBV10-3|TRBJ2-1
TGTGCCATCAGCCCAGTGGGCGCCCTCTACAATGAGCAGTTCTTC
CAISPVGALYNEQFF
>.|.|TRBV19|TRBJ1-1
TGTGCCAGCTCCCTCCCGCCGGTCATGAACACTGAAGCTTTCTTT
CASSLPPVMNTEAFF